The 9 T cell receptor beta chains listed next were all sequenced from one sample in a study of shared clonotypes between healthy human individuals. Assay used: immunoSEQ multiplex PCR; TCRdb lists only in-frame clones, some missing. The repertoire holds more than 200,000 clones, with approximately 65% as singletons. Sequencing input: memory CD4+ T cells sorted from blood. Noted subset: CD45RA-negative fraction. Receptors were obtained from a man aged 25-45 years in good health.

This clone was observed a handful of times. In the same sample, other DNA sequences code for this CDR3. The rearrangement uses TRBV5-1 and TRBJ2-3; a weak D match, TRBD2 (6 bases). The CDR3 spans 14 residues. Trimming left V 8 bases short and J 2 bases short, with 15 bases between. From germline, CDR1 is SGHRS and CDR2 YFSETQ. CDR3 residues: CASMEGRATDTQYF. CDR3 DNA: TGCGCCAGTATGGAGGGTCGGGCCACAGATACGCAGTATTTT.

This clone was seen only a few times. The chain links TRBV7-6 to TRBJ2-1, with TRBD2 identical over 11 bases. The length of the CDR3 is 18 residues. Looked up from germline, CDR1 is SGHVS and CDR2 is FNYEAQ. V lost 4 bases, J lost 0 bases, and 8 bases stayed unmatched. CDR3 in amino acids: CASSSHSGRANSYNEQFF. DNA for the CDR3: TGTGCCAGCAGCTCCCATAGCGGGAGGGCCAACTCCTACAATGAGCAGTTCTTC.

The V gene is TRBV6-1, the J gene TRBJ2-2; tentative D call: TRBD2 (5 bases). The CDR3 length is 14 residues. Germline CDR1 and CDR2: MNHNS and SASEGT. Trimming took off 7 bases at V and 5 bases at J, with 14 bases between the two ends. CDR3 sequence: CASNPGGYTGELFF. Here the CDR3 DNA reads TGTGCCAGCAATCCGGGCGGGTATACCGGGGAGCTGTTTTTT.

As DNA, the CDR3 is TGTGCCAGCAGCTTGGCCTTAACTAGCAATCAGCCCCAGCATTTT. It codes for CASSLALTSNQPQHF. The chain uses TRBV5-6 and TRBJ1-5; D gene unclear. The ends were cut back, 0 bases at V and 0 bases at J, with 7 bases in the middle. The CDR3 consists of 15 residues. Germline V lookup: CDR1 SGHDT, CDR2 YYEEEE.

This clone occurred many times. J is TRBJ1-5 and V is TRBV28; D perhaps matches TRBD1 (6 bases). Trimming removed 7 bases at V and 9 bases at J, with 19 bases between. CDR1 and CDR2 from the germline V gene are MDHEN and SYDVKM. This CDR3 spans 14 amino acids. The CDR3 region is CASMGKTGMRPQHF. Here the CDR3 DNA reads TGTGCCAGCATGGGTAAGACAGGCATGAGGCCCCAGCATTTT.

A few counts support this clone. The chain combines TRBV19 with TRBJ2-7; TRBD2 matches 14 bases. The J segment lost 2 bases and the V segment lost 4 bases, leaving 4 bases of the junction unmatched. The CDR3 length is 16 residues. The germline CDR1 and CDR2 sequences are LNHDA and SQIVND (reference sequence). The CDR3 spells CASSSWTSGRTYEQYF. The CDR3 DNA sequence: TGTGCCAGTAGTAGCTGGACTAGCGGGAGGACCTACGAGCAGTACTTC.

V and J are TRBV19 and TRBJ2-3; 7 bases agree with TRBD1. The V gene's germline CDR1 is LNHDA and CDR2 SQIVND (reference sequence). The length of the CDR3 is 13 residues. V was clipped by 4 bases and J by 4 bases; unmatched bases: 2. The CDR3 DNA follows: TGTGCCAGTAGTACCCAGGGGGCAGATACGCAGTATTTT. Its protein is CASSTQGADTQYF.

The count of this clone is one. The junction shows a germline mismatch at one end, possibly a read error. The chain couples TRBV29-1 to TRBJ2-2; D unclear. Germline values: CDR1 SQVTM, CDR2 ANQGSEA. The CDR3 has 13 amino acids. CDR3 DNA sequence: TGCAGCGTTAATTGGATGAACGCCGGGGAGCTGTTTTTT. Amino acids: CSVNWMNAGELFF.

The genes are TRBV5-4 and TRBJ2-7, with 7 bases matching TRBD2. Germline trimming cut 1 base from V and 3 bases from J; bases unmatched to any gene: 7. The CDR3 length is 15 residues. Per the germline V gene, CDR1 is SGHNT and CDR2 is YYREEE (reference sequence). CDR3 residues: CASSLKTSWRYEQYF. Here the CDR3 DNA reads TGTGCCAGCAGCTTGAAGACTAGCTGGCGCTACGAGCAGTACTTC.